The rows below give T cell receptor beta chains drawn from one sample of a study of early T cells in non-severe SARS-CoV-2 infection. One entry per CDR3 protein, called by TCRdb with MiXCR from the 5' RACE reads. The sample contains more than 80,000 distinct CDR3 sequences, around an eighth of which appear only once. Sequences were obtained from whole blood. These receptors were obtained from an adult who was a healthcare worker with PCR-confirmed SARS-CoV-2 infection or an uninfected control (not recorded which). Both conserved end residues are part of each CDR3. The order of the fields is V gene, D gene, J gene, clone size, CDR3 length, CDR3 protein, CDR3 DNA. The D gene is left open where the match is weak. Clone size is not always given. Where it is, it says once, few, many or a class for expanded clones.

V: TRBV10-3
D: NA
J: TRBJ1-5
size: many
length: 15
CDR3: CAISETPGRNQPQHF
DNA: TGTGCCATCAGTGAGACCCCGGGACGGAATCAGCCCCAGCATTTT

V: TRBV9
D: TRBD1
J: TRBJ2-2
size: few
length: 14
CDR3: CASSGTGPTGELFF
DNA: TGTGCCAGCAGCGGGACAGGTCCAACCGGGGAGCTGTTTTTT

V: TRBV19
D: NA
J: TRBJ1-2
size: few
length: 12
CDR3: CATTIGGGGYTF
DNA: TGTGCCACCACCATAGGGGGGGGTGGCTACACCTTC

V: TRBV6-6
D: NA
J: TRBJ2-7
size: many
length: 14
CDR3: CASSYEGSPYEQYF
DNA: TGTGCCAGCAGTTACGAGGGCAGCCCCTACGAGCAGTACTTC

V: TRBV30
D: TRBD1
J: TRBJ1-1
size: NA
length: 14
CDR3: CAWTRGLMNTEAFF
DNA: TGTGCCTGGACCAGGGGGCTAATGAACACTGAAGCTTTCTTT

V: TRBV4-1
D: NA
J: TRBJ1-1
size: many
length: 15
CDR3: CASSQVQGRYTEAFF
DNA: TGCGCCAGCAGCCAAGTACAGGGTAGGTACACTGAAGCTTTCTTT

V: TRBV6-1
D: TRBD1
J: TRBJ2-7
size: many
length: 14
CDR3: CASSEGDRGYEQYF
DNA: TGTGCCAGCAGTGAGGGGGACAGGGGATACGAGCAGTACTTC

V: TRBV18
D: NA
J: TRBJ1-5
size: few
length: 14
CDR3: CASSPDTSGLSQHF
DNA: TGTGCCAGCTCCCCTGACACCTCAGGCTTGTCCCAGCATTTT

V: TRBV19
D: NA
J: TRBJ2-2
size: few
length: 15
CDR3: CASSNDYLSTGELFF
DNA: TGTGCCAGTAGTAACGACTATCTGAGCACCGGGGAGCTGTTTTTT

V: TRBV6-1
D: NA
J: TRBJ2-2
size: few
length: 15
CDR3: CASRAFREAAGELFF
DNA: TGTGCCAGCAGGGCTTTTAGGGAGGCCGCCGGGGAGCTGTTTTTT

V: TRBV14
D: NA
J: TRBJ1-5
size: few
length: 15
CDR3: CASSPLGGIGQPQHF
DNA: TGTGCCAGCAGCCCCCTAGGCGGCATCGGACAGCCCCAGCATTTT

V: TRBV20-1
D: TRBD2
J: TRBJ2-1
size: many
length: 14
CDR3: CSARLAEVYNEQFF
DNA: TGCAGTGCGCGACTAGCGGAGGTCTACAATGAGCAGTTCTTC

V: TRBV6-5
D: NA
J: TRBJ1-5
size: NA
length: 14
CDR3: CASSAYRGNQPQHF
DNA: TGTGCCAGCAGTGCGTACAGAGGCAATCAGCCCCAGCATTTT

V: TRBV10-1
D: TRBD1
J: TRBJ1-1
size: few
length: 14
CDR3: CASTGTDKNTEAFF
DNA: TGCGCCAGCACCGGGACAGATAAGAACACTGAAGCTTTCTTT

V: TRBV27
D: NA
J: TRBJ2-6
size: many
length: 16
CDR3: CASSSQGFSGANVLTF
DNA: TGTGCCAGCAGTTCGCAGGGGTTTTCTGGGGCCAACGTCCTGACTTTC

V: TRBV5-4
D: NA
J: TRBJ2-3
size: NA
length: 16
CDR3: CASSLGARSSTDTQYF
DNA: TGTGCCAGCAGCTTGGGGGCCCGAAGCAGCACAGATACGCAGTATTTT

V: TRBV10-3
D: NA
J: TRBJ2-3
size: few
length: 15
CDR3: CATAPTAADLDTQYF
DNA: TGTGCCACCGCGCCAACTGCAGCGGATTTGGATACGCAGTATTTT

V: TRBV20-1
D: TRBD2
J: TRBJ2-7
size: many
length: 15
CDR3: CSAIPGTSGMNEQYF
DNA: TGCAGTGCTATACCCGGGACTAGCGGGATGAACGAGCAGTACTTC

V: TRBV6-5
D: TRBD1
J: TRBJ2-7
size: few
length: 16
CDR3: CASSYHRETGGDEQYF
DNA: TGTGCCAGCAGTTACCACCGAGAGACAGGGGGCGACGAGCAGTACTTC

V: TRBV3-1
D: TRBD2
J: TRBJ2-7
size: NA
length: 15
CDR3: CASSQGGAGGHEQYF
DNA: TGTGCCAGCAGCCAAGGCGGGGCGGGAGGCCACGAGCAGTACTTC

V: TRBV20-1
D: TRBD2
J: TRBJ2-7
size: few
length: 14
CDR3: CSAARGDWTYEQYF
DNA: TGCAGTGCTGCCCGGGGGGACTGGACGTACGAGCAGTACTTC

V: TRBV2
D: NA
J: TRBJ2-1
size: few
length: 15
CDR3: CASSEGGLSYNEQFF
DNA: TGTGCCAGCAGTGAAGGAGGGCTATCCTACAATGAGCAGTTCTTC

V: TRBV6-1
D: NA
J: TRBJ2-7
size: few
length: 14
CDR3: CASSEASTEDEQYF
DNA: TGTGCCAGCAGTGAAGCGAGTACGGAAGACGAGCAGTACTTC

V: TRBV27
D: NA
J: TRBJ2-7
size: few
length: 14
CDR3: CASSLTGTVYEQYF
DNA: TGTGCCAGCAGTCTAACCGGGACGGTCTACGAGCAGTACTTC

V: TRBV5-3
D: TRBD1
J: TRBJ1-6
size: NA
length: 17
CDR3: CARSSGPTGANNSPLHF
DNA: TGTGCCAGAAGCTCGGGACCGACAGGGGCGAATAATTCACCCCTCCACTTT

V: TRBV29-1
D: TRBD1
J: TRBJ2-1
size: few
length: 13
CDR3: CSVWTGVYNEQFF
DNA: TGCAGCGTGTGGACAGGGGTTTACAATGAGCAGTTCTTC

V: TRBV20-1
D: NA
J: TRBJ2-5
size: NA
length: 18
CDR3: CSARGIWDWRGVQETQYF
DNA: TGCAGTGCTAGAGGGATTTGGGATTGGCGGGGCGTACAAGAGACCCAGTACTTC

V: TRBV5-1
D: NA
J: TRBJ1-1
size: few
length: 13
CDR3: CASSLREITEAFF
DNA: TGCGCCAGCAGCTTGAGGGAAATCACTGAAGCTTTCTTT

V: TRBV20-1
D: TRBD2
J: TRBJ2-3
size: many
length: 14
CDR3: CSALAGGGTDTQYF
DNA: TGCAGTGCGCTAGCGGGAGGAGGCACAGATACGCAGTATTTT

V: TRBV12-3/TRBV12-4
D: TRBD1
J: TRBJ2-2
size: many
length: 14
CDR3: CASSLGTGDRELFF
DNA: TGTGCCAGCAGTTTAGGGACAGGGGACAGGGAGCTGTTTTTT

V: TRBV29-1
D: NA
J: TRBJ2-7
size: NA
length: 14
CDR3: CSAGSGLVSNEQYF
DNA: TGCAGCGCCGGGTCGGGCCTAGTCTCCAACGAGCAGTACTTC

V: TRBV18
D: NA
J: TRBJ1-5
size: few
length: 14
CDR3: CASSLQGNNQPQHF
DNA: TGTGCCAGCTCACTCCAGGGTAACAATCAGCCCCAGCATTTT

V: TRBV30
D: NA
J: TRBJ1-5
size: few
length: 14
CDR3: CAWQRPAGNQPQHF
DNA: TGTGCCTGGCAGCGTCCCGCCGGCAATCAGCCCCAGCATTTT

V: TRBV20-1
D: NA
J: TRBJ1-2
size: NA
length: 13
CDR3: CSAGKQGVYGYTF
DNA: TGCAGTGCCGGGAAACAGGGAGTCTATGGCTACACCTTC

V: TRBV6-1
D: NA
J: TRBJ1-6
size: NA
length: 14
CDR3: CASSLLQGNSPLHF
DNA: TGTGCCAGCAGTTTGCTCCAAGGAAATTCACCCCTCCACTTT

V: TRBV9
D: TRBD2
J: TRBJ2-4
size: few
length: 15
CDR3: CASNPVGASGSIQYF
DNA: TGTGCCAGCAATCCAGTAGGGGCTAGCGGGAGCATTCAGTACTTC

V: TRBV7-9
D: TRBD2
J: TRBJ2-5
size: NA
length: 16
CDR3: CASSSRFSGSKETQYF
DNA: TGTGCCAGCAGCTCTCGTTTTAGCGGGAGTAAAGAGACCCAGTACTTC

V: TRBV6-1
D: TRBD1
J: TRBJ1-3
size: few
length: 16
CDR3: CASRPDRGASGNTIYF
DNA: TGTGCCAGCAGACCGGACAGGGGAGCTTCTGGAAACACCATATATTTT